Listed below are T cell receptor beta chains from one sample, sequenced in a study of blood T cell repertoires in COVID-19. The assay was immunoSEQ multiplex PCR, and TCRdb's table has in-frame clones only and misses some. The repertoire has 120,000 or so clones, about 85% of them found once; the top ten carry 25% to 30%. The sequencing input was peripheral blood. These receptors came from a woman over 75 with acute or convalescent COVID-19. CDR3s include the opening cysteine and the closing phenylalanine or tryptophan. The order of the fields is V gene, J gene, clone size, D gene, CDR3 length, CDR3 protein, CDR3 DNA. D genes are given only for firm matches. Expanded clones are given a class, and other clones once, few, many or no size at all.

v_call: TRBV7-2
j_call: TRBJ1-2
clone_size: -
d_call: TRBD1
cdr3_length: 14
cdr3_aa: CASTGTGANYGYTF
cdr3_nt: TGTGCCAGCACCGGGACAGGGGCCAACTATGGCTACACCTTC

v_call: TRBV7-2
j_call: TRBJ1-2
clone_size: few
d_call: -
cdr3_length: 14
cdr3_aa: CASSLQGITYGYTF
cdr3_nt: TGTGCCAGCAGCCTCCAGGGTATTACCTATGGCTACACCTTC

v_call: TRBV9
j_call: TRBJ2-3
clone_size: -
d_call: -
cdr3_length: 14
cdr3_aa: CASSVAERGDTQYF
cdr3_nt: TGTGCCAGCAGCGTAGCTGAGAGAGGGGATACGCAGTATTTT

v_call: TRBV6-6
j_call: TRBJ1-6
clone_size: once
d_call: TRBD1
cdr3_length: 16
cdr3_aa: CASRDVTGANNSPLHF
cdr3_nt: TGTGCCAGCAGAGACGTCACAGGGGCAAATAATTCACCCCTCCACTTT

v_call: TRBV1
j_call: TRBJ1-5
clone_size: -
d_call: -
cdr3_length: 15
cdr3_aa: CTSSQNWTDNQPQHF
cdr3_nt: TGCACCAGCAGCCAAAATTGGACAGATAATCAGCCCCAGCATTTT

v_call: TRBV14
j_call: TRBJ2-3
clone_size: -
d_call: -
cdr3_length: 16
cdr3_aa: CASSQEEVIWVDTQYF
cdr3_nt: TGTGCCAGCAGCCAAGAGGAGGTAATCTGGGTTGATACGCAGTATTTT

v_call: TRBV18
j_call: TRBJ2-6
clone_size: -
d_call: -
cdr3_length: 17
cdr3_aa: CASSLGQPSSGANVLTF
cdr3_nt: TGTGCCAGCTCACTAGGACAGCCGAGCTCTGGGGCCAACGTCCTGACTTTC

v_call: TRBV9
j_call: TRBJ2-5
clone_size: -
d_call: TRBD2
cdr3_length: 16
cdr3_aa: CASSVGLAGVGETQYF
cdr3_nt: TGTGCCAGCAGCGTAGGGCTAGCGGGGGTTGGGGAGACCCAGTACTTC

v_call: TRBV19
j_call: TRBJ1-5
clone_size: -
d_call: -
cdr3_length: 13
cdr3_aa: CASSKLSNQPQHF
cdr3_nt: TGTGCCAGTAGTAAGCTTAGCAATCAGCCCCAGCATTTT

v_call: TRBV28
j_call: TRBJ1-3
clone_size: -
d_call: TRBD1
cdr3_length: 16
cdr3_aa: CASSLPGQRTGNTIYF
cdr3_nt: TGTGCCAGCAGTTTACCGGGACAGCGAACTGGAAACACCATATATTTT

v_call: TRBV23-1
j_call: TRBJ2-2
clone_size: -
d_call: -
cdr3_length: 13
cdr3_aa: CASSPRGTGELFF
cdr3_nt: TGCGCCAGCAGTCCCAGGGGTACGGGGGAGCTGTTTTTT

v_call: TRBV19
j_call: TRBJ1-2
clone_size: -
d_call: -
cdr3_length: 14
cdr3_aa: CASSGMGGSYGYTF
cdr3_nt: TGTGCCAGTAGTGGAATGGGGGGTTCCTATGGCTACACCTTC

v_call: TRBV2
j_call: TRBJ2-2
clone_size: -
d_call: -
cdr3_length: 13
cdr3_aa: CASSTRNTGELFF
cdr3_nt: TGTGCCAGTTCGACTAGAAACACCGGGGAGCTGTTTTTT

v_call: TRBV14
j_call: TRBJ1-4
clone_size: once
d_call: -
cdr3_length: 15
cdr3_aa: CASSRSGATNEKLFF
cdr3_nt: TGTGCCAGCAGCCGCAGCGGAGCAACTAATGAAAAACTGTTTTTT

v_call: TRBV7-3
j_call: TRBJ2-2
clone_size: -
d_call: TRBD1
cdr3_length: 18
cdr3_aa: CASSLQTGTGGFAGELFF
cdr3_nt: TGTGCCAGCAGCTTACAAACCGGGACAGGGGGATTCGCCGGGGAGCTGTTTTTT

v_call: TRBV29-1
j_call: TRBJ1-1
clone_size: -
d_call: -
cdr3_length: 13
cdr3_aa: CSVVPLAPTEAFF
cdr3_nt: TGCAGCGTTGTGCCCCTGGCCCCGACTGAAGCTTTCTTT

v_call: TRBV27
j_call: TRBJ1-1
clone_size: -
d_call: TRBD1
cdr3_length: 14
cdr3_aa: CASSPRGPGTEAFF
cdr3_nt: TGTGCCAGCAGTCCAAGGGGGCCGGGCACTGAAGCTTTCTTT

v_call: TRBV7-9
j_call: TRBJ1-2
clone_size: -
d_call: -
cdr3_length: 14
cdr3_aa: CASSPGQSVYGYTF
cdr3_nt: TGTGCCAGCAGCCCAGGACAGTCTGTCTATGGCTACACCTTC

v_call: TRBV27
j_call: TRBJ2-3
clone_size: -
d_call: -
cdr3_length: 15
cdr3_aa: CASSLVRQSTDTQYF
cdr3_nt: TGTGCCAGCAGTTTGGTGAGGCAGTCCACAGATACGCAGTATTTT

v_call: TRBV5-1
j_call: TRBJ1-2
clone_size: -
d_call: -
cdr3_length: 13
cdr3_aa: CASSPGANYGYTF
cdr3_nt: TGCGCCAGCAGCCCCGGGGCTAACTATGGCTACACCTTC

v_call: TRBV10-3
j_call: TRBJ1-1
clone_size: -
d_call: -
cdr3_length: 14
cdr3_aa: CAIRDSEMNTEAFF
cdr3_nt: TGTGCCATCAGGGACAGTGAAATGAACACTGAAGCTTTCTTT

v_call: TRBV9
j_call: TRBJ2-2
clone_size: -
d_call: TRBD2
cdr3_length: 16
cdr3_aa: CASSVGGTSRSGELFF
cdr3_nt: TGTGCCAGCAGCGTAGGTGGGACTAGTCGCAGCGGGGAGCTGTTTTTT

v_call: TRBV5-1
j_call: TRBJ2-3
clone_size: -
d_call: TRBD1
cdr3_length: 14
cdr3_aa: CASRRTGGTDTQYF
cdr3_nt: TGCGCCAGCAGACGTACAGGGGGCACAGATACGCAGTATTTT

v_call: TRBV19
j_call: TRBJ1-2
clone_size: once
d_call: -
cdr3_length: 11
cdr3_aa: CASRRNYGYTF
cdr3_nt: TGTGCCAGTAGACGGAACTATGGCTACACCTTC

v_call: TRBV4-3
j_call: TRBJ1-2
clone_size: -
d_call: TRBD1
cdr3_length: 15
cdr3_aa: CASSQEGQAAYGYTF
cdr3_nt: TGCGCCAGCAGCCAGGAAGGACAGGCAGCCTATGGCTACACCTTC

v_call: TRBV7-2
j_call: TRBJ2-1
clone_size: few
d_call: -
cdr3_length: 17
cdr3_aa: CASSSPGGGLYYNEQFF
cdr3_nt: TGTGCCAGCAGCTCCCCGGGTGGGGGCCTTTACTACAATGAGCAGTTCTTC

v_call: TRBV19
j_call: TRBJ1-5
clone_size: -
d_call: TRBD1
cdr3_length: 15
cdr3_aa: CASSTSGTGMEPQHF
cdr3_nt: TGTGCCAGTAGTACGTCCGGGACAGGGATGGAGCCCCAGCATTTT

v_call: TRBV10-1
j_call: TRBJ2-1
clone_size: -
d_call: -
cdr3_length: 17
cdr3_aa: CASSDDGSGNSYNEQFF
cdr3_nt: TGCGCCAGCAGTGATGACGGTAGCGGTAATTCCTACAATGAGCAGTTCTTC

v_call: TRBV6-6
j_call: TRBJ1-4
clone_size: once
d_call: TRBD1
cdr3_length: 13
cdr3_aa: CASRKQGNEKLFF
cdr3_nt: TGTGCCAGCAGAAAACAGGGGAACGAAAAACTGTTTTTT

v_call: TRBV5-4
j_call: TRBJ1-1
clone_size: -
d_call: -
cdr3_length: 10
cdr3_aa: CAIGQPEAFF
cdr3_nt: TGTGCCATCGGACAACCTGAAGCTTTCTTT

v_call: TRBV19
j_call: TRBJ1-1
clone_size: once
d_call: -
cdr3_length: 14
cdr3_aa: CASSILGGDTEAFF
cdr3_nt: TGTGCCAGTAGTATCCTAGGGGGTGACACTGAAGCTTTCTTT